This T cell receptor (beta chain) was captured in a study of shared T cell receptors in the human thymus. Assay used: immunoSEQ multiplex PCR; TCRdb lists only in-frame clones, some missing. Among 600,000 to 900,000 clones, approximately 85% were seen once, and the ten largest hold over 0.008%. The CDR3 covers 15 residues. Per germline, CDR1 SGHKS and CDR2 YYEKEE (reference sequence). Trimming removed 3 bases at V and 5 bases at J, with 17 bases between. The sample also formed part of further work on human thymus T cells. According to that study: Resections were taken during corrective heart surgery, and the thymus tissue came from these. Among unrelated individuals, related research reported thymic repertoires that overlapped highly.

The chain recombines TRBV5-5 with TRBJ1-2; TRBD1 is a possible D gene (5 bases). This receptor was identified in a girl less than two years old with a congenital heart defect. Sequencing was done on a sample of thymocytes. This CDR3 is CASSYRDCKGYGYTF. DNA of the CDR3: TGTGCCAGCAGCTACCGGGACTGCAAAGGGTATGGCTACACCTTC. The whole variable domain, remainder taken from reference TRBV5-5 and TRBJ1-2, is DAGVTQSPTHLIKTRGQQVTLRCSPISGHKSVSWYQQVLGQGPQFIFQYYEKEERGRGNFPDRFSARQFPNYSSELNVNALLLGDSALYLCASSYRDCKGYGYTFGSGTRLTVV.